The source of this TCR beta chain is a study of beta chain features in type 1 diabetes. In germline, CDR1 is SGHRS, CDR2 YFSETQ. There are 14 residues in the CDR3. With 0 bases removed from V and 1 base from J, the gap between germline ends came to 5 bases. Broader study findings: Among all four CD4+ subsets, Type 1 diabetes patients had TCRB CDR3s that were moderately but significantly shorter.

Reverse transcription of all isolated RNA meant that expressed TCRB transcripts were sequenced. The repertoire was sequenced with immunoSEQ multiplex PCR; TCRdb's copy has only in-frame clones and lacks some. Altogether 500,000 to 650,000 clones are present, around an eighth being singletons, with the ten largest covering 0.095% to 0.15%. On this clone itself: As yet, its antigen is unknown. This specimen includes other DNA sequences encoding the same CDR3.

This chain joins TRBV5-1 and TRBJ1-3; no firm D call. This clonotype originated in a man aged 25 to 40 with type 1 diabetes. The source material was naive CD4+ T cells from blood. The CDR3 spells CASSLGTSGNTIYF. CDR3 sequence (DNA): TGCGCCAGCAGCTTGGGGACGTCTGGAAACACCATATATTTT. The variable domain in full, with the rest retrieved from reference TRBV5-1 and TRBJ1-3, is KAGVTQTPRYLIKTRGQQVTLSCSPISGHRSVSWYQQTPGQGLQFLFEYFSETQRNKGNFPGRFSGRQFSNSRSEMNVSTLELGDSALYLCASSLGTSGNTIYFGEGSWLTVV.